This T cell receptor (beta chain) came from a study of blood T cell repertoires in COVID-19. Data came from immunoSEQ multiplex PCR; TCRdb stores just in-frame clones and leaves some out. The table shows roughly 50,000 clones, with more than 70% occurring only once. Germline assignment: CDR1 SGHAT and CDR2 FQNNGV. V shed 6 bases and J shed 3 bases, with 12 bases lying between them. The CDR3 sequence is 13 residues long. Sequencing used peripheral blood. This TCR derives from a woman aged 55-75 years with acute or convalescent COVID-19. This rearrangement joins TRBV11-2 to TRBJ2-7; possibly TRBD2 for D (6 bases). The CDR3 DNA sequence: TGTGCCAGCAGGGCTAGGGACTTCTACGAGCAGTACTTC. Protein sequence: CASRARDFYEQYF.